Detailed here is one T cell receptor (beta chain). Its target is unknown. This entry belongs to a study of shared clonotypes between healthy human individuals. Study-wide results and limits: Only blood underwent sampling, and tissue repertoires likely differ.

The table came from immunoSEQ multiplex PCR; TCRdb's copy has only in-frame clones and leaves some out. The table lists approximately 460,000 clones, 75% to 80% of them singletons. Germline V gene lookup returns CDR1 SGHVS and CDR2 FNYEAQ. There are 14 residues in the CDR3. V lost 3 bases to trimming and J lost 1 base; unmatched junction nucleotides: 0. Sequenced material: PBMCs. The rearrangement links TRBV7-6 to TRBJ1-1, with TRBD1 matching 9 bases. The TCR originated in a woman aged 40 to 50 in good health. Some clones in this sample may be carry-over from other donors' samples. The CDR3 DNA sequence: TGTGCCAGCAGCTTGGACAGGGGGAACACTGAAGCTTTCTTT. It translates to CASSLDRGNTEAFF.